This passage covers 31 T cell receptor beta chains from one sample sequenced in a study of blood T cell repertoires in COVID-19. Sequencing used immunoSEQ multiplex PCR; TCRdb keeps in-frame clones, though not all of them. The sample consists of about 150,000 clones, roughly 91% of them appearing once. Sequencing input: peripheral blood. Every receptor here comes from a man aged 60-69 years with active or convalescent COVID-19.

This chain uses TRBV9 with TRBJ2-2, with TRBD1 matching over 9 bases. This CDR3 region has 15 residues. Per germline, CDR1 SGDLS and CDR2 YYNGEE. Germline trimming cut 0 bases from V and 7 bases from J; bases unmatched to any gene: 4. The CDR3, as DNA: TGTGCCAGCAGCGTAGAACAGGGGGCGATCGGGGAGCTGTTTTTT. Its translation is CASSVEQGAIGELFF.

This clone was detected only a few times. This chain uses TRBV6-2 or TRBV6-3 with TRBJ2-5, with 7 bases that match TRBD1. Germline V gives CDR1 MNHEY, CDR2 SVGEGT. V trimming: 5 bases; J trimming: 6 bases; junction bases outside the gene matches: 3. The CDR3 consists of 12 residues. CDR3 sequence: CASSRDSKTQYF. CDR3 nucleotide sequence: TGTGCCAGCAGTCGGGACAGTAAGACCCAGTACTTC.

J is TRBJ1-1 and V is TRBV30; 8 bases are a match to TRBD1. V dropped 4 bases and J dropped 5; count of bases not matched to a gene: 9. The germline CDR1 and CDR2 sequences are GTSNPN and SVGIG (reference sequence). The length of the CDR3 is 14 residues. DNA for the CDR3: TGTGCCTGGAATCAACGCCACAGGGGGACTGAAGCTTTCTTT. Its translation is CAWNQRHRGTEAFF.

This chain links TRBV3-1 (or the pseudogene TRBV3-2) with TRBJ1-6; D unresolved. The CDR3 consists of 15 residues. V lost 4 bases, J lost 8 bases, and 15 bases lay in between. Germline lookup yields CDR1 LGHDT and CDR2 YNNKEL (reference sequence). The CDR3 is CASSLDPLEDSPLHF. CDR3 coding DNA: TGTGCCAGCAGCCTAGACCCCCTCGAGGATTCACCCCTCCACTTT.

This CDR3 reads CASRDGQGGYGYTF. CDR3 in DNA: TGTGCCAGTAGGGACGGACAGGGGGGCTATGGCTACACCTTC. The chain recombines TRBV19 with TRBJ1-2; 10 nucleotides align to TRBD1. The CDR3 spans 14 residues. V dropped 6 bases and J dropped 4; count of bases not matched to a gene: 5. In germline, CDR1 is LNHDA, CDR2 SQIVND (reference sequence).

This chain connects TRBV5-8 to TRBJ1-3, with 9 bases identical to TRBD1. Germline V gene sequence: CDR1 SGHTS, CDR2 YDEGEE. V dropped 1 base and J dropped 4; count of bases not matched to a gene: 3. The CDR3 is made up of 15 amino acids. This CDR3 reads CASSLPGTGGNTIYF. The CDR3 DNA is TGTGCCAGCAGCTTGCCAGGGACAGGGGGAAACACCATATATTTT. Based on the CDR3 plus reference TRBV5-8 and TRBJ1-3, the full variable domain is EAGVTQSPTHLIKTRGQQATLRCSPISGHTSVYWYQQALGLGLQFLLWYDEGEERNRGNFPPRFSGRQFPNYSSELNVNALELEDSALYLCASSLPGTGGNTIYFGEGSWLTVV.

This clone has a handful of counts. This sequence joins TRBV6-5 and TRBJ1-2, with 7 bases aligning to TRBD1. Germline V lookup: CDR1 MNHEY, CDR2 SVGAGI. The CDR3 contains 13 residues. V dropped 8 bases and J dropped 6; count of bases not matched to a gene: 9. The CDR3 loop is CASLLPGGNGYTF. Written as DNA, the CDR3 is TGTGCCAGCCTTCTTCCAGGGGGAAATGGCTACACCTTC.

The chain uses TRBV29-1 and TRBJ1-2; tentative D call: TRBD1 (5 bases). Germline V gives CDR1 SQVTM, CDR2 ANQGSEA. The CDR3 runs 11 residues. Trimming took off 7 bases at V and 6 bases at J, with 12 bases between the two ends. The CDR3 DNA reads as TGCAGCGGGCAGGGTATAGATGGCTACACCTTC. Translation: CSGQGIDGYTF.

The chain uses TRBV30 and TRBJ1-4; 8 bases are a match to TRBD1. V shed 7 bases, J shed 5 bases, and the junction held 3 bases outside the gene matches. Germline CDR1 is GTSNPN and CDR2 is SVGIG (reference sequence). This CDR3 comprises 12 residues. The CDR3 bases are TGTGCCTCGGACAGGGCAAATGAAAAACTGTTTTTT. Its protein product is CASDRANEKLFF.

This chain connects TRBV4-3 to TRBJ2-4; D gene unclear. CDR1 is LGHNA and CDR2 is YSLEER in the germline V gene. Between the trimmed V and J ends, which lost 1 base and 0 bases, there was a span of 7 bases. The CDR3 sequence is 15 residues long. The CDR3 loop reads CASSQGQIAKNIQYF. DNA of the CDR3: TGCGCCAGCAGCCAAGGGCAGATAGCCAAAAACATTCAGTACTTC.

The chain joins TRBV5-1 to TRBJ2-1; 10 bases fit TRBD2. The CDR3 covers 14 residues. Germline trimming cut 4 bases from V and 7 bases from J; bases unmatched to any gene: 5. CDR1 and CDR2 (germline): SGHRS, YFSETQ. CDR3 DNA sequence: TGCGCCAGCAGCGAAGCGGGGGGGGAGAATGAGCAGTTCTTC. Its translation is CASSEAGGENEQFF.

The chain has TRBV12-1 and TRBJ2-4; the listed D gene, TRBD2, was not tested against the DNA. TRBV12-1 is flagged as a pseudogene. The CDR3 is made up of 17 amino acids. CDR3 bases: TGTGCCAGCAGCTTAATAGCGGGGATGGTAGCCAAAAACATTCAGTACTTC. Residues: CASSLIAGMVAKNIQYF.

V usage is TRBV2 and J usage is TRBJ2-2, with D possibly being TRBD1 (5 bases). The V and J ends lost 11 bases and 6 bases respectively, with 10 bases between them. CDR1 is SNHLY, CDR2 FYNNEI, per germline. The CDR3 has 11 amino acids. CDR3 region: CASQGSGELFF. The CDR3 DNA reads TGTGCCTCCCAGGGTTCCGGGGAGCTGTTTTTT.

V is TRBV27 and J is TRBJ2-7; D call uncertain. The V gene's germline CDR1 is MNHEY and CDR2 SMNVEV (reference sequence). Trimming took off 3 bases at V and 9 bases at J, with 15 bases between the two ends. This CDR3 is built from 13 residues. The CDR3 DNA reads TGTGCCAGCAGTTTTTTCGTCGATCAGGTGCAGTACTTC. As protein: CASSFFVDQVQYF.

CDR3 sequence: CASNIPGQGRNTEAFF. CDR3 DNA: TGTGCCAGCAATATACCGGGACAGGGGAGGAACACTGAAGCTTTCTTT. V gene TRBV28 combines with J gene TRBJ1-1; 10 bases map to TRBD1. Germline lookup yields CDR1 MDHEN and CDR2 SYDVKM. The CDR3 has 16 residues. After removal of 7 bases from V and 1 base from J, the junction contained 9 bases not matched to a gene.

The chain employs TRBV5-5 and TRBJ2-5; possible D gene TRBD2, 6 bases. Germline V CDR1 and CDR2: SGHKS, YYEKEE (reference sequence). This CDR3 is 14 amino acids long. V was shortened by 5 bases and J by 4 bases, with 15 bases between the two germline ends. The CDR3 DNA is TGTGCCAGCAGACCCTCGACTAGTTCAGAGACCCAGTACTTC. Protein sequence: CASRPSTSSETQYF.

With regard to this clone: The junction shows a germline mismatch at one end, possibly a read error. V is TRBV7-9 and J is TRBJ2-1; weak D call: TRBD2 (5 bases). The CDR3 loop spans 14 amino acids. Germline V gene data show CDR1 as SEHNR and CDR2 as FQNEAQ (reference sequence). Here the CDR3 reads CASSIARQYNEQFF. The CDR3 coding sequence is TGTGCCAGCAGCATAGCGAGGCAGTACAATGAGCAGTTCTTC.

This clone was recorded a few times. V and J are TRBV18 and TRBJ2-1; 12 bases are shared with TRBD2. Per the germline V gene, CDR1 is KGHSH and CDR2 is LQKENI. The CDR3 contains 16 residues. With 1 base clipped from V and 5 bases from J, the junction kept 3 bases outside the gene matches. The CDR3 bases are TGTGCCAGCTCACCACGACTAGCGGGGGTTCACAATGAGCAGTTCTTC. Translated, it gives CASSPRLAGVHNEQFF.

This chain connects TRBV28 to TRBJ1-2, with D unresolved. In germline, CDR1 is MDHEN, CDR2 SYDVKM. Between the trimmed V and J ends, which lost 5 bases and 7 bases, there was a span of 14 bases. The CDR3 loop spans 13 amino acids. The CDR3: CASSVPADIGYTF. The CDR3 region has the DNA TGTGCCAGCAGTGTTCCAGCAGACATTGGCTACACCTTC.

This rearrangement joins TRBV6-2 or TRBV6-3 to TRBJ1-2; weak D call: TRBD1 (5 bases). The CDR3 spans 13 residues. Germline lookup yields CDR1 MNHEY and CDR2 SVGEGT. V was trimmed by 6 bases and J by 4 bases, leaving 12 bases between them. CDR3 region: CASSPTGSYGYTF. The CDR3 DNA reads as TGTGCCAGCAGCCCTACAGGATCCTATGGCTACACCTTC.

This chain connects TRBV24-1 to TRBJ1-5; 9 bases map to TRBD1. The junction had 4 bases not matched to a gene; V was cut back by 2 bases and J by 6 bases. Germline CDR1 is KGHDR and CDR2 is SFDVKD. There are 15 residues in the CDR3. The CDR3 coding sequence is TGTGCCACCAGTGATTCACAGGGGGCAAGTCAGCCCCAGCATTTT. It encodes CATSDSQGASQPQHF.

J is TRBJ2-1 and V is TRBV24-1, with D possibly TRBD2 on 6 matching bases. V lost 5 bases, J lost 10 bases, and 26 bases lay in between. CDR3 size: 17 residues. In germline, CDR1 is KGHDR, CDR2 SFDVKD. The CDR3 reads CATSALSGQGREQEQFF. The DNA of the CDR3 is TGTGCCACCAGTGCTCTCTCGGGGCAAGGGCGGGAACAGGAGCAGTTCTTC.

The V gene is TRBV6-6, the J gene TRBJ1-4; TRBD1 is a possible D gene (5 bases). Germline V CDR1 and CDR2: MNHNY, SVGAGI (reference sequence). V was shortened by 4 bases and J by 10 bases, with 16 bases between the two germline ends. This CDR3 comprises 14 residues. In DNA, the CDR3 is TGTGCCAGCAGTTCCCCACTGGGGGAGGGAAAACTGTTTTTT. Its translation is CASSSPLGEGKLFF.

This chain joins TRBV15 and TRBJ1-5; 9 nucleotides line up with TRBD1. Germline V gives CDR1 LNHNV, CDR2 YYDKDF (reference sequence). The CDR3 covers 18 residues. J lost 5 bases, V lost 0 bases, and 11 bases had no gene match. The DNA of the CDR3 is TGTGCCACCAGCAGAGATCTCGCCCGGGACAGGGTCCATCAGCCCCAGCATTTT. This codes for CATSRDLARDRVHQPQHF.

The chain recombines TRBV18 with TRBJ2-7; TRBD2 agrees at 8 bases. The CDR3 spans 13 residues. CDR1 KGHSH and CDR2 LQKENI come from the germline V gene. V lost 2 bases to trimming and J lost 6 bases; unmatched junction nucleotides: 3. The CDR3 spells CASSPFRGGEQYF. The CDR3 bases are TGTGCCAGCTCACCATTCCGGGGGGGCGAGCAGTACTTC.

The genes are TRBV7-2 and TRBJ1-5; no clear D gene. V dropped 5 bases and J dropped 8 bases, with 7 bases sitting between them. Germline V lookup: CDR1 SGHTA, CDR2 FQGNSA. The CDR3 has 11 amino acids. This CDR3 is CASSPPKPQHF. CDR3 coding DNA: TGTGCCAGCAGCCCCCCAAAGCCCCAGCATTTT.

J is TRBJ2-3 and V is TRBV7-3; D gene uncertain. There are 14 residues in the CDR3. CDR1 SGHTA and CDR2 FQGTGA come from the germline V gene. V dropped 4 bases and J dropped 1 base, with 9 bases sitting between them. CDR3 protein: CASSSLGGTDTQYF. The CDR3 nucleotides read TGTGCCAGCAGCTCCCTCGGAGGCACAGATACGCAGTATTTT.

The chain links TRBV30 to TRBJ1-1; D perhaps matches TRBD1 (6 bases). The CDR3 covers 14 residues. V was shortened by 6 bases and J by 0 bases, with 14 bases between the two germline ends. Germline values: CDR1 GTSNPN, CDR2 SVGIG (reference sequence). Written as DNA, the CDR3 is TGTGCCTGTATAAAAGGGGGTCTGAACACTGAAGCTTTCTTT. This codes for CACIKGGLNTEAFF. The full variable domain, rest sourced from reference TRBV30 and TRBJ1-1, is SQTIHQWPATLVQPVGSPLSLECTVEGTSNPNLYWYRQAAGRGLQLLFYSVGIGQISSEVPQNLSASRPQDRQFILSSKKLLLSDSGFYLCACIKGGLNTEAFFGQGTRLTVV.

The chain recombines TRBV2 with TRBJ2-7; 11 nucleotides match TRBD2. V dropped 8 bases and J dropped 4; count of bases not matched to a gene: 4. Germline loops: CDR1 SNHLY, CDR2 FYNNEI. The CDR3 is made up of 13 amino acids. The CDR3 loop reads CASGTSGTYEQYF. The CDR3 coding sequence is TGTGCCAGCGGGACTAGCGGAACTTACGAGCAGTACTTC.

The rearrangement links TRBV27 to TRBJ2-1; 9 nucleotides match TRBD1. V shed 10 bases and J 4 bases; nucleotides not matched to a gene: 5. CDR1 is MNHEY and CDR2 is SMNVEV in the germline V gene (reference sequence). CDR3 size: 13 residues. CDR3 in amino acids: CATSGQGYNEQFF. The CDR3, as DNA: TGTGCCACCTCGGGACAGGGATACAATGAGCAGTTCTTC.

The chain carries TRBV25-1 and TRBJ1-3; 7 bases fit TRBD1. The CDR3 runs 15 residues. Per the germline V gene, CDR1 is MGHDK and CDR2 is SYGVNS. Trimming removed 4 bases from V and 6 bases from J; junction bases left unmatched: 9. The CDR3 region has the DNA TGTGCCAGCAGTGGACATAGGGGGCGGAAAAACACCATATATTTT. Translated: CASSGHRGRKNTIYF.